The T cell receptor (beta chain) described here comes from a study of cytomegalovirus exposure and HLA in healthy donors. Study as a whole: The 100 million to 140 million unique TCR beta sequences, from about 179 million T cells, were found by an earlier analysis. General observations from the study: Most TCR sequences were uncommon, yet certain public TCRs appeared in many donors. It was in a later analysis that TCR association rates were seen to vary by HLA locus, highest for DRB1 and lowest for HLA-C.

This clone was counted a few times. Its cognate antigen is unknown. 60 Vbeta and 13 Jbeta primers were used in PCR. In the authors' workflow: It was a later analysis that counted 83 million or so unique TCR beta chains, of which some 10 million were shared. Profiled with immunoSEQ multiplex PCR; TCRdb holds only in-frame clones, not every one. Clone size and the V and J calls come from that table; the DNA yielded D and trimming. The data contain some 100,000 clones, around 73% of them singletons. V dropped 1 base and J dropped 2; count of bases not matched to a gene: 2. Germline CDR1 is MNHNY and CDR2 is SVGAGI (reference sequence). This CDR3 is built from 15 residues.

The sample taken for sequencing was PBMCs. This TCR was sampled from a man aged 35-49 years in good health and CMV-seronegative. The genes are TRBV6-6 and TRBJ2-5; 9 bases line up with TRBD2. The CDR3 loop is CASSYLAGEQETQYF. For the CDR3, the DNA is TGTGCCAGCAGTTACTTAGCGGGGGAGCAAGAGACCCAGTACTTC.